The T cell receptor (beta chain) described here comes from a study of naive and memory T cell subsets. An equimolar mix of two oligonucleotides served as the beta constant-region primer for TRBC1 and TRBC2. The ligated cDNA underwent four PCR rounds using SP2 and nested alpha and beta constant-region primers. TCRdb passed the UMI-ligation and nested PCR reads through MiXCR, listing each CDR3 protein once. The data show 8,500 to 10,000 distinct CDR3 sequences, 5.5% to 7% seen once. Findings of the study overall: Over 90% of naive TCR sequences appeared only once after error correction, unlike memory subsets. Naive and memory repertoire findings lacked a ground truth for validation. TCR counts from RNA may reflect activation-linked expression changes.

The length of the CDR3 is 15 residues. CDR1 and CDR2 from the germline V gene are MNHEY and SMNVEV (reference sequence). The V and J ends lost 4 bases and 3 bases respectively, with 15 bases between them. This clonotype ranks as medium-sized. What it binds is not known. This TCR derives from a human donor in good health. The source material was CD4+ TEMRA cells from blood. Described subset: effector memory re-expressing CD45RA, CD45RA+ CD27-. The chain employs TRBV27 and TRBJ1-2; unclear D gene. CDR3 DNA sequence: TGTGCCAGCAGTTCCCTGTGGGAGGTAGACTATGGCTACACCTTC. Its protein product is CASSSLWEVDYGYTF.